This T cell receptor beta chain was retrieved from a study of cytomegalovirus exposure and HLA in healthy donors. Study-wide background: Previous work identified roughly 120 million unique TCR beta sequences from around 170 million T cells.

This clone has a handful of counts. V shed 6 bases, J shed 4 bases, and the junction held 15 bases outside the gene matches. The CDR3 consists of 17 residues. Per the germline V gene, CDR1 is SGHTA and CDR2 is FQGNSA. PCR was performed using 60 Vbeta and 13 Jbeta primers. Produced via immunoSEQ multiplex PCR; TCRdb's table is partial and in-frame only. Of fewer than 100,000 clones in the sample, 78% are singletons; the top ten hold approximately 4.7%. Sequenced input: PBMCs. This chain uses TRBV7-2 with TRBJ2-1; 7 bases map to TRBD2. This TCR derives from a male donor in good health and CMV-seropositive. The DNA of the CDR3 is TGTGCCAGCAGTCATTGGGGTTGGGGGGGGGTTTACAATGAGCAGTTCTTC. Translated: CASSHWGWGGVYNEQFF.